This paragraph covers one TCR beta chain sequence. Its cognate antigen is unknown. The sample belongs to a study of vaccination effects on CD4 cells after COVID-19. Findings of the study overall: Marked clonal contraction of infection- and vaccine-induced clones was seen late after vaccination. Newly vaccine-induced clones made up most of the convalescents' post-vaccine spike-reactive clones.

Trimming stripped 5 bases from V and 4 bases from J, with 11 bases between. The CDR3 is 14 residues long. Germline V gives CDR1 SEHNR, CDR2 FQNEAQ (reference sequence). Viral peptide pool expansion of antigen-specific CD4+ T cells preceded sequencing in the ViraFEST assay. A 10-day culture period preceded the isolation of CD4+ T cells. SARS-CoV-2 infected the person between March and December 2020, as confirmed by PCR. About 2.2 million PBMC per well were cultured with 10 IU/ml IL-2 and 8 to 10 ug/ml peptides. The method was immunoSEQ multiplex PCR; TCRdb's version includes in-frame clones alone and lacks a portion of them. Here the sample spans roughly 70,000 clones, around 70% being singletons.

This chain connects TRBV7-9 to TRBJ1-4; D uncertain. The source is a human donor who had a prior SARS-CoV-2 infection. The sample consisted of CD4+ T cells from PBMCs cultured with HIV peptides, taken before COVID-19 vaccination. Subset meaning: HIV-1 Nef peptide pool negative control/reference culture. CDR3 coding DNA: TGTGCCAGCAGCCCAGGTGGTGGTAATGAAAAACTGTTTTTT. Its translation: CASSPGGGNEKLFF.